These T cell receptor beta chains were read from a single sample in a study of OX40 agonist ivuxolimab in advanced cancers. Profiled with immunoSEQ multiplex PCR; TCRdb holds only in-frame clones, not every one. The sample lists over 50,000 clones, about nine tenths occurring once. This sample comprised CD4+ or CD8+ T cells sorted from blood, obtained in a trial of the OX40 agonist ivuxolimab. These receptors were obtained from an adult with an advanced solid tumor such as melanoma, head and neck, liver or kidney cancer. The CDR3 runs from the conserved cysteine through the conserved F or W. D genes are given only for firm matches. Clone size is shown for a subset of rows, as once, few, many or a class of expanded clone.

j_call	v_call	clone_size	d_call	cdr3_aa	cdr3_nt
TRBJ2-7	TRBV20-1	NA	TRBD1	CSSGQDYEQYF	TGCAGTTCGGGACAGGACTACGAGCAGTACTTC
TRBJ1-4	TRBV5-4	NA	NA	CASSLDTIPEKLFF	TGTGCCAGCAGCTTGGACACCATTCCCGAAAAACTGTTTTTT
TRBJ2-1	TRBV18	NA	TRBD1	CASSPGTGQLEQFF	TGTGCCAGCTCCCCCGGGACAGGGCAGCTTGAGCAGTTCTTC
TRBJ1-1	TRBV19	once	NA	CASSIVPNTEAFF	TGTGCCAGTAGTATCGTACCGAACACTGAAGCTTTCTTT
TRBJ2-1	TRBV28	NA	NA	CASSLVGTYNEQFF	TGTGCCAGCAGTTTAGTAGGAACCTACAATGAGCAGTTCTTC
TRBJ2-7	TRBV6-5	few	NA	CASSYSGRFYEQYF	TGTGCCAGCAGTTACTCAGGGAGGTTCTACGAGCAGTACTTC
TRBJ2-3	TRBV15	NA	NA	CATSFSSPIYTQYF	TGTGCCACCAGCTTTTCCTCGCCCATATATACGCAGTATTTT
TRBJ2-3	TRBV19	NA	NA	CASSIRRFTDTQYF	TGTGCCAGTAGTATTCGGCGTTTCACAGATACGCAGTATTTT
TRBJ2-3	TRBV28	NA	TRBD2	CASSRAGGTDTQYF	TGTGCCAGCAGTAGGGCGGGAGGGACAGATACGCAGTATTTT
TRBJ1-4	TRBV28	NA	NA	CASSSLGGASEKLFF	TGTGCCAGCAGCTCACTCGGGGGCGCATCGGAAAAACTGTTTTTT
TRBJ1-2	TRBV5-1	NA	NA	CASSPGTVLNYGYTF	TGCGCCAGCAGCCCCGGCACAGTTCTTAACTATGGCTACACCTTC
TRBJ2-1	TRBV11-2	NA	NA	CASSSLQGNKRWNEQFF	TGTGCCAGCAGCTCTTTACAGGGCAACAAAAGGTGGAATGAGCAGTTCTTC
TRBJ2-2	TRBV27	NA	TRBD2	CASSIRGTSGWVDTGELFF	TGTGCCAGCAGTATCCGAGGGACTAGCGGGTGGGTAGACACCGGGGAGCTGTTTTTT
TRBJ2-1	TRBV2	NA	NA	CASSMAGSSDEQFF	TGTGCCAGCAGTATGGCAGGGTCTTCCGATGAGCAGTTCTTC
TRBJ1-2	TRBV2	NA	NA	CAGEVIYGYTF	TGTGCCGGCGAGGTGATTTATGGCTACACCTTC
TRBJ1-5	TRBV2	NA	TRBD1	CASQGVFRNQPQHF	TGTGCCAGCCAGGGGGTGTTTCGCAATCAGCCCCAGCATTTT
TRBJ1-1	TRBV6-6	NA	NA	CASSYGGRLNTEAFF	TGTGCCAGCAGTTACGGGGGGCGGTTGAACACTGAAGCTTTCTTT